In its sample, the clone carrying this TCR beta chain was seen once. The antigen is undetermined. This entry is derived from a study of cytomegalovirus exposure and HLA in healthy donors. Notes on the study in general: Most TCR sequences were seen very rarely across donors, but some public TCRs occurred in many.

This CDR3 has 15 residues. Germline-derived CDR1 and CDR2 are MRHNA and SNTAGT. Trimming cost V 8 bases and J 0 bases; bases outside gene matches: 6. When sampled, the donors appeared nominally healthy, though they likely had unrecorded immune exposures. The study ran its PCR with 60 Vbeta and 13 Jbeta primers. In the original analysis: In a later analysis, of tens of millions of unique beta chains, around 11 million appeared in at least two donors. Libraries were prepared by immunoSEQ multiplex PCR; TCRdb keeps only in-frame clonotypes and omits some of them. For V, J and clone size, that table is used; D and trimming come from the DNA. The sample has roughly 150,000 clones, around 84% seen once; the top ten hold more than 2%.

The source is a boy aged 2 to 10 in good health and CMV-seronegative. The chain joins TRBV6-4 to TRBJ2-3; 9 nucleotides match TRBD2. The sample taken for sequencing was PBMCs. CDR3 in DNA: TGTGCCAGCGGCGGGGGGGATCCTAGCACAGATACGCAGTATTTT. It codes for CASGGGDPSTDTQYF.